What follows are 25 T cell receptor beta chains derived from one specimen sequenced in a study of blood T cell repertoires in COVID-19. TCRdb's copy holds only in-frame clones and misses some; the assay was immunoSEQ multiplex PCR. The sample carries a few hundred thousand clones, roughly 90% recorded once. Sequencing was performed on peripheral blood. The source of these receptors is a young man with acute or convalescent COVID-19.

V usage is TRBV5-1 and J usage is TRBJ2-3, with no clear D. Trimming took off 0 bases at V and 1 base at J, with 9 bases between the two ends. Germline V gene sequence: CDR1 SGHRS, CDR2 YFSETQ. The length of the CDR3 is 15 residues. Here the CDR3 reads CASSLAVSRTDTQYF. Written as DNA, the CDR3 is TGCGCCAGCAGCTTGGCCGTGTCCCGCACAGATACGCAGTATTTT.

The chain uses TRBV19 and TRBJ1-4; D remains unclear. Looked up from germline, CDR1 is LNHDA and CDR2 is SQIVND (reference sequence). V lost 7 bases and J lost 11, with 17 bases in between. The CDR3 is 13 amino acids. The CDR3 coding sequence is TGTGCCAGTAAGCCTCTGTCGGTTGAGAAACTGTTTTTT. Translating it yields CASKPLSVEKLFF.

The V call is TRBV9, the J call TRBJ2-1; 9 bases agree with TRBD2. Germline trimming cut 0 bases from V and 4 bases from J; bases unmatched to any gene: 8. Per the germline V gene, CDR1 is SGDLS and CDR2 is YYNGEE. This CDR3 has 17 residues. The DNA for the CDR3 is TGTGCCAGCAGCGTAGGAGGTAGCGGGAGTGCATACAATGAGCAGTTCTTC. It translates to CASSVGGSGSAYNEQFF.

The chain has TRBV20-1 and TRBJ2-5; D not certain. CDR3 length equals 10 residues. The germline gives CDR1 DFQATT, CDR2 SNEGSKA (reference sequence). V lost 4 bases to trimming and J lost 5 bases, with 5 bases between them. CDR3 protein: CSATMETQYF. The CDR3 nucleotides are TGCAGTGCTACCATGGAGACCCAGTACTTC.

The J gene is TRBJ2-7, the V gene TRBV7-9; D remains unclear. Per germline, CDR1 SEHNR and CDR2 FQNEAQ (reference sequence). The CDR3 is 12 amino acids. Between the trimmed V and J ends, which lost 2 bases and 3 bases, there was a span of 5 bases. The CDR3 here is CASSLSGYEQYF. In DNA form, the CDR3 reads TGTGCCAGCAGCTTATCAGGCTACGAGCAGTACTTC.

This clone appeared once. The chain recombines TRBV2 with TRBJ1-1; possibly TRBD1 for D (5 bases). Trimming removed 6 bases at V and 1 base at J, with 9 bases between. CDR3 length equals 13 residues. Germline values: CDR1 SNHLY, CDR2 FYNNEI. This chain's CDR3 is CASRADRNTEAFF. The CDR3 bases are TGTGCCAGCAGGGCAGACAGGAACACTGAAGCTTTCTTT.

This clone has more than one count but fewer than ten. CDR3 coding DNA: TGTGCCAGCAGCTCCCGACTAGGAGAGACCCAGTACTTC. Its translation: CASSSRLGETQYF. The V gene is TRBV13, the J gene TRBJ2-5, with D maybe TRBD2 (6 bases). The V gene's germline CDR1 is PRHDT and CDR2 FYEKMQ (reference sequence). V was cut by 4 bases and J by 4 bases, with 10 bases left in between. The CDR3 runs 13 residues.

J is TRBJ1-5 and V is TRBV9; D unclear. CDR3 length: 11 residues. From germline, CDR1 is SGDLS and CDR2 YYNGEE. V was pared by 3 bases and J by 4 bases, with 2 bases between. CDR3 bases: TGTGCCAGCAGCGCAAATCAGCCCCAGCATTTT. Translated: CASSANQPQHF. The full variable domain, completed using reference TRBV9 and TRBJ1-5, is DSGVTQTPKHLITATGQRVTLRCSPRSGDLSVYWYQQSLDQGLQFLIQYYNGEERAKGNILERFSAQQFPDLHSELNLSSLELGDSALYFCASSANQPQHFGDGTRLSIL.

The rearrangement uses TRBV12-5 and TRBJ2-7; unclear D gene. Germline CDR1 reads LGHNT; CDR2 reads FRNRAP. CDR3 length: 15 residues. The V end was cut by 0 bases, the J end by 5 bases, with 14 bases between. For the CDR3, the DNA is TGTGCTAGTGGTTTGGTACTTGGTGATAGTGACGAGCAGTACTTC. It codes for CASGLVLGDSDEQYF.

J is TRBJ1-2 and V is TRBV7-8, with a tentative D call TRBD1 (6 bases). V was trimmed by 3 bases and J by 3 bases, leaving 14 bases between them. Germline CDR1 is SGHVS and CDR2 is FQNEAQ. CDR3 length: 15 amino acids. DNA for the CDR3: TGTGCCAGCAGCTTTGCCAGGGGAGTGGACTATGGCTACACCTTC. Translating gives CASSFARGVDYGYTF.

V and J are TRBV12-3 or TRBV12-4 and TRBJ2-2; tentative D call: TRBD1 (5 bases). V shed 8 bases and J shed 10 bases, with 14 bases lying between them. This CDR3 has 12 amino acids. CDR3 residues: CASGNQGSELFF. CDR3 coding DNA: TGTGCCAGCGGGAATCAGGGATCGGAGCTGTTTTTT.

This chain joins TRBV27 and TRBJ1-2, with 7 bases identical to TRBD1. Trimming took 4 bases from V and 5 from J; bases not matched to a gene: 7. Germline values: CDR1 MNHEY, CDR2 SMNVEV (reference sequence). This CDR3 region has 14 residues. The CDR3 region is CASSSKGADYGYTF. DNA of the CDR3: TGTGCCAGCAGTTCAAAGGGGGCTGATTATGGCTACACCTTC.

This rearrangement joins TRBV19 to TRBJ2-3; D is perhaps TRBD2 (5 bases). The V end was cut by 3 bases, the J end by 7 bases, with 26 bases between. The CDR3 contains 18 residues. Germline CDR1 LNHDA, CDR2 SQIVND (reference sequence). CDR3 nucleotide sequence: TGTGCCAGTAGTATCCCCCGCGTTCGGTCAGCGGCACACCATACGCAGTATTTT. This sequence encodes CASSIPRVRSAAHHTQYF.

This rearrangement joins TRBV27 to TRBJ2-3; 8 bases line up with TRBD2. Germline V gene sequence: CDR1 MNHEY, CDR2 SMNVEV (reference sequence). The J segment lost 0 bases and the V segment lost 8 bases, leaving 10 bases of the junction unmatched. The CDR3 is made up of 16 amino acids. The CDR3 sequence is CASREGMIPSTDTQYF. The DNA for the CDR3 is TGTGCCAGCCGGGAGGGGATGATTCCTAGCACAGATACGCAGTATTTT.

The gene calls are TRBV5-4 and TRBJ2-2, with a tentative D call TRBD2 (6 bases). V was trimmed by 2 bases and J by 0 bases, leaving 17 bases between them. CDR3 length: 18 amino acids. Germline CDR1 and CDR2: SGHNT and YYREEE (reference sequence). The CDR3 here is CASSFAHYRDSNTGELFF. The CDR3 region has the DNA TGTGCCAGCAGCTTTGCGCATTATAGGGACTCGAACACCGGGGAGCTGTTTTTT.

This clone was counted a single time. The chain uses TRBV18 and TRBJ2-6, with TRBD2 matching 10 bases. This CDR3 region has 17 residues. With 2 bases clipped from V and 2 bases from J, the junction kept 3 bases outside the gene matches. The germline V gene encodes CDR1 KGHSH and CDR2 LQKENI. CDR3 sequence: CASSPASGRAGANVLTF. CDR3 DNA sequence: TGTGCCAGCTCACCAGCCAGCGGGAGGGCTGGGGCCAACGTCCTGACTTTC.

In its sample, this clone was seen once. The J gene is TRBJ2-7, the V gene TRBV5-1; a weak D match, TRBD2 (5 bases). Per the germline V gene, CDR1 is SGHRS and CDR2 is YFSETQ. V lost 0 bases and J 6 bases, leaving 10 bases between the germline ends. This CDR3 has 13 residues. The CDR3 DNA follows: TGCGCCAGCAGCTTGGCCGGGGTTCCCGAGCAGTACTTC. Translating it yields CASSLAGVPEQYF. The variable domain in full, with the rest retrieved from reference TRBV5-1 and TRBJ2-7, is KAGVTQTPRYLIKTRGQQVTLSCSPISGHRSVSWYQQTPGQGLQFLFEYFSETQRNKGNFPGRFSGRQFSNSRSEMNVSTLELGDSALYLCASSLAGVPEQYFGPGTRLTVT.

The genes are TRBV19 and TRBJ1-2; D ambiguous. CDR3 length: 12 amino acids. V lost 3 bases to trimming and J lost 7 bases, with 9 bases between them. Germline CDR1 and CDR2: LNHDA and SQIVND (reference sequence). The CDR3 DNA reads TGTGCCAGTAGTATTCCTTTTCTTGGCTACACCTTC. This encodes CASSIPFLGYTF.

This clone was detected once. The chain joins TRBV23-1 to TRBJ2-7; 9 bases map to TRBD2. TRBV23-1 falls under the ORF class, with uncertain function. The CDR3 runs to 20 residues. Unmatched junction bases numbered 21, after V lost 3 bases and J lost 3 bases. CDR3 coding DNA: TGCGCCAGCAGTCATTACGGAGTACGGGATACTAGCGGGCGAGGCTACGAGCAGTACTTC. It codes for CASSHYGVRDTSGRGYEQYF.

This CDR3 is CASSPWTANQETQYF. CDR3 DNA sequence: TGTGCCAGCAGCCCCTGGACAGCTAACCAAGAGACCCAGTACTTC. The chain uses TRBV11-2 and TRBJ2-5; a weak D match, TRBD1 (6 bases). V lost 5 bases and J 0 bases, leaving 13 bases between the germline ends. Germline CDR1 and CDR2: SGHAT and FQNNGV. The CDR3 has 15 residues.

The J gene is TRBJ1-5, the V gene TRBV28; unclear D gene. Germline loops: CDR1 MDHEN, CDR2 SYDVKM. V gave up 9 bases and J gave up 4 bases, with 7 bases separating them. The CDR3 length is 11 residues. The CDR3 spells CARALNQPQHF. CDR3 nucleotide sequence: TGTGCCAGGGCCCTTAATCAGCCCCAGCATTTT.

The chain's CDR3 is CAGAFGCWSYEQYF. In DNA form, the CDR3 reads TGCGCCGGGGCCTTCGGTTGTTGGTCCTACGAGCAGTACTTC. This chain uses TRBV21-1 with TRBJ2-7; TRBD1 was called by the table and not checked on the DNA. TRBV21-1 has pseudogene status. This CDR3 has 14 amino acids.

This clone has just one count. V is TRBV7-9 and J is TRBJ2-1, with 13 positions matching TRBD2. The V segment lost 1 base and the J segment 9 bases; nucleotides outside the gene matches: 3. CDR3 length equals 15 residues. The germline gives CDR1 SEHNR, CDR2 FQNEAQ (reference sequence). CDR3 nucleotides: TGTGCCAGCAGCTTAGGGACTAGCGGGAGTCGTGAGCAGTTCTTC. Its translation is CASSLGTSGSREQFF. The whole variable domain, remainder taken from reference TRBV7-9 and TRBJ2-1, is DTGVSQNPRHKITKRGQNVTFRCDPISEHNRLYWYRQTLGQGPEFLTYFQNEAQLEKSRLLSDRFSAERPKGSFSTLEIQRTEQGDSAMYLCASSLGTSGSREQFFGPGTRLTVL.

This chain connects TRBV4-1 to TRBJ1-1; D is unclear. V gave up 1 base and J gave up 5 bases, with 8 bases separating them. The V gene's germline CDR1 is MGHRA and CDR2 YSYEKL. This CDR3 has 13 residues. The CDR3, as DNA: TGCGCCAGCAGCCAAGGAGGGAGTACTGAAGCTTTCTTT. Its protein is CASSQGGSTEAFF.

This sequence joins TRBV3-1 (or the pseudogene TRBV3-2) and TRBJ2-7; TRBD1 matches 7 bases. Per germline, CDR1 LGHDT and CDR2 YNNKEL (reference sequence). Trimming at V came to 3 bases and at J to 4 bases, leaving 9 bases not matched to a gene. The length of the CDR3 is 15 residues. CDR3 in DNA: TGTGCCAGCAGCCATGCCGGAGACAGGGATTACGAGCAGTACTTC. It specifies CASSHAGDRDYEQYF.